The 2 T cell receptor beta chains presented below share a single source sample, sequenced in a study of regulatory T cells in long-lasting Graves disease. The authors built TCR beta libraries using iRepertoire HTBI primers and Arm-PCR of CDR3 regions. MiXCR, applied by TCRdb to the multiplex PCR reads, yields one record per CDR3 protein. There are about 400,000 distinct CDR3 sequences in the sample; roughly 20% occur only once, and under 25% lies in the top ten. This sample's time point: persistent/refractory GD, antithyroid drugs over 5 years with positive TRAb. Construction of the TCR library relied on RNA isolated from PBMCs. This specimen was peripheral blood mononuclear cells (PBMCs), taken when the disease was refractory, from a patient treated with antithyroid drugs. All receptors derive from a female donor with Graves disease.

This clonotype was found many times. The rearrangement joins TRBV10-3 to TRBJ2-7, with D perhaps TRBD1 (7 bases). V lost 6 bases and J lost 0, with 15 bases in between. CDR1 and CDR2 from the germline V gene are ENHRY and SYGVKD. The CDR3 spans 15 residues. The CDR3 reads CAIRAAGGISYEQYF. The CDR3 bases are TGTGCCATCAGAGCGGCAGGGGGGATCTCCTACGAGCAGTACTTC.

J is TRBJ1-1 and V is TRBV30, with a weak D call TRBD1 (6 bases). From germline, CDR1 is GTSNPN and CDR2 SVGIG (reference sequence). The CDR3 is 13 amino acids. Trimming removed 2 bases from V and 4 bases from J, with 11 bases in between. CDR3 DNA: TGTGCCTGGAGTTTCCAGGGGTTCACTGAAGCTTTCTTT. It is translated as CAWSFQGFTEAFF.